This entry is about one TCR beta chain. A few counts support this clonotype. It has no known antigen specificity. There are no base qualities to consult, and no much larger clone falls within one base. This record comes from a study of T and B cells in COVID-19 patients (dated by TCRdb to about 2020). Study-wide context: Using TRB and IGH repertoire sequencing of peripheral blood, the study characterized adaptive immunity in COVID-19 patients who had active infection or had recovered. A median age of roughly 32 years was recorded in the recovered cohort versus around 70 years in the active-infection cohort. Of the approximately 21 patients in the active-infection cohort, roughly 11 were critically ill and needed mechanical ventilation or ECMO. A recovered cohort comprised roughly 18 patients contributing fewer than 25 samples, mostly after mild to moderate COVID-19 managed as outpatients. As many as 9 follow-up blood samples were taken per patient, and some of the samples covered different disease stages within the same individual. For the repertoire analyses, the comparison was an age-matched reference group of a few dozen healthy donors who were negative for COVID-19 antibodies. Over 8.3 million TCR sequences were analysed in a TCR and BCR sequence repository that covered over 35 patients and around 66 time points. A couple of patients were in both the active and recovered cohorts because samples existed from active disease and from after recovery. Of the 20 patients in the active-infection cohort, 15 to 19 had comorbidities associated with unfavorable COVID-19 outcome.

Sequencing was performed on an Illumina MiSeq. Multiplex PCR with BIOMED2 TRB-A/B primer pools was used to amplify the TRB rearrangements. Two consecutive PCRs added Illumina-compatible adapters and 7-nucleotide sample barcodes to the amplicons. All library PCRs used Phusion HS II polymerase. Amplicons were gel-purified with the NucleoSpin Gel and PCR Clean-up kit, quantified on Qubit, and pooled at 4 to 5 nM. Amplicon pool quality was checked on an Agilent 2100 Bioanalyzer before Illumina next-generation sequencing. In the original analysis: MiXCR 3.0.8 with the default MiXCR reference library was used to annotate TRB rearrangements. Non-productive reads and sequences with fewer than 2 reads were excluded, and each unique CDR3 nucleotide sequence counted as one clone. R 3.5.1 was used to calculate clonality, diversity, richness and V-J gene usage. GLIPH2 was used for TCR clustering by CDR3 similarity, and generation probabilities were calculated by OLGA. GLIPH2 clusters were kept only when the clusters contained at least four unique TCR clonotypes present in at least three individuals. Using fastp trimming at Q25 and MiXCR clonotype assembly, TCRdb reanalyzed the public sequencing data and kept in-frame beta chains. Identical CDR3 protein sequences are pooled into one entry, listed with their most common genes and DNA. In this record, the V and J calls reflect TCRdb's handling and not the investigators' own analysis. The sample contains 20,000 to 30,000 distinct CDR3 sequences, 30% to 35% of them found a single time. The ten most abundant clones make up 1.5% to 2% of the sample.

The research as a whole found: TRB repertoires were found to be highly clonal in active COVID-19, whereas diversity and richness at recovery were found to rise above healthy donor levels. Patients with COVID-19 were reported to show strongly skewed TRBV/TRBJ gene usage. Few blood samples were available from mildly ill patients while symptoms were present, and early samples from severe cases were likewise scarce. Specific T cell subsets (CD4+/Treg/CD8+) and sorted SARS-CoV-2-responsive or tetramer+ T cells had not yet been sequenced, and these experiments were ongoing. A total of roughly 2,000 TCR clusters were exclusive to the recovered cohort, and about 31 of those clusters were low-pGen clusters. The cohort was considered too small for HLA contributions to COVID-19 susceptibility or severity to be assessed. The reported TCR clusters were said to need prospective validation before any clinical use.

TRB repertoires were amplified using about 220-550 ng of genomic DNA isolated from blood. V is clipped by 6 bases and J by 4 bases, and the sequence between their germline boundaries is 13 bases long. The germline V gene specifies MNHEY as CDR1 and SVGEGT as CDR2. Its CDR3 holds 13 amino acids, cysteine through phenylalanine. The DNA shown is the 39-base CDR3, in frame from base 1. The V and J genes are TRBV6-2 or TRBV6-3 and TRBJ2-7, with a tentative D gene TRBD1 over 7 matching bases. This clonotype was obtained from a human donor who had recovered from COVID-19. Sequenced input: blood. The DNA sequence is as follows: TGTGCCAGCAGCATTGCAGGGGGGTACGAGCAGTACTTC. The translation is CASSIAGGYEQYF.